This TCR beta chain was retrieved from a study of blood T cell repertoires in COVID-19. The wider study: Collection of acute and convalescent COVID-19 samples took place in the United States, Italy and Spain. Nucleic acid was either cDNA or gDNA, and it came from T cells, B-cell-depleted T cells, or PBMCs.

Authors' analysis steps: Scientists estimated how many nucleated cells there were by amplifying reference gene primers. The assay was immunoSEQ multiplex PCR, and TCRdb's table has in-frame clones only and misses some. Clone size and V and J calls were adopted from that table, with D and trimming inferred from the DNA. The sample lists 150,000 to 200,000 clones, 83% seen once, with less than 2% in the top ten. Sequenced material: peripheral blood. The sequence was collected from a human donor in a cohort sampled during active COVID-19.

CDR3 coding DNA: TGTGCCAGCAGCCAAGGGACTAGCGTTACAGATACGCAGTATTTT. This encodes CASSQGTSVTDTQYF. V is TRBV4-2 and J is TRBJ2-3; 9 bases are a match to TRBD2. Germline V gives CDR1 LGHNA, CDR2 YNFKEQ. J was trimmed by 3 bases and V by 1 base; bases with no gene match: 2. The CDR3 spans 15 residues.